Each of the 3 T cell receptor beta chains below was sequenced from the same sample in a study of blood T cell repertoires in COVID-19. The table came from immunoSEQ multiplex PCR; TCRdb's copy has only in-frame clones and leaves some out. The profile covers roughly 330,000 clones, with about 89% appearing a single time and under 5.5% taken by the ten largest. Material: PBMCs or T cells enriched from blood (not recorded which). The receptor set was obtained from a woman aged 25 to 45 who had recovered from COVID-19.

This clone was counted once. J is TRBJ2-1 and V is TRBV28; 11 bases map to TRBD2. Germline-derived CDR1 and CDR2 are MDHEN and SYDVKM. This CDR3 contains 16 residues. After removal of 3 bases from V and 5 bases from J, the junction contained 6 bases not matched to a gene. The CDR3 is CASSFMTSGTDNEQFF. The DNA of the CDR3 is TGTGCCAGCAGTTTTATGACTAGCGGGACCGACAATGAGCAGTTCTTC.

This clone was observed a handful of times. The chain employs TRBV28 and TRBJ1-1, with TRBD1 as a possible D gene (5 bases). CDR3 length: 15 residues. Germline V gene sequence: CDR1 MDHEN, CDR2 SYDVKM. V was cut by 6 bases and J by 7 bases, with 21 bases left in between. The chain's CDR3 is CASSRPLGRDYEAFF. CDR3 DNA: TGTGCCAGCAGCCGGCCTCTAGGACGGGACTATGAAGCTTTCTTT.

This chain connects TRBV12-3 or TRBV12-4 to TRBJ1-1; D gene ambiguous. The V and J ends lost 6 bases and 4 bases respectively, with 6 bases between them. The CDR3 runs 11 residues. The CDR3 region is CASSLSTEAFF. DNA of the CDR3: TGTGCCAGCAGCCTCAGCACTGAAGCTTTCTTT.